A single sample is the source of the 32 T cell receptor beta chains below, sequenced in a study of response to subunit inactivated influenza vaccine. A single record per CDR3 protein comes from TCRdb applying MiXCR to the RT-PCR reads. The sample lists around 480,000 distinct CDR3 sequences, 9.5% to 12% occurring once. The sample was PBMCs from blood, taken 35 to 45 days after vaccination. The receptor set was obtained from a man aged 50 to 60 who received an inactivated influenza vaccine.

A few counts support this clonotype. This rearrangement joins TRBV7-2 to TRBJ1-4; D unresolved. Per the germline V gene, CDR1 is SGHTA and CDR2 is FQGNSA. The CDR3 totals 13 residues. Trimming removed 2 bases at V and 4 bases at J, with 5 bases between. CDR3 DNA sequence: TGTGCCAGCAGCTTATGGGGTAATGAAAAACTGTTTTTT. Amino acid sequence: CASSLWGNEKLFF.

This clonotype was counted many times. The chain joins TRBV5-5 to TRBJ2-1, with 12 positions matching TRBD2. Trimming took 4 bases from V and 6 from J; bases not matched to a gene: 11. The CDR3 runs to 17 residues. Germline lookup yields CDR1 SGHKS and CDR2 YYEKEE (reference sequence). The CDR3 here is CASSPRLAGEPFNEQFF. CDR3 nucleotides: TGTGCCAGCAGCCCTCGACTAGCGGGAGAGCCCTTCAATGAGCAGTTCTTC. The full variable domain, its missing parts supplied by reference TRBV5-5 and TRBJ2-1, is DAGVTQSPTHLIKTRGQQVTLRCSPISGHKSVSWYQQVLGQGPQFIFQYYEKEERGRGNFPDRFSARQFPNYSSELNVNALLLGDSALYLCASSPRLAGEPFNEQFFGPGTRLTVL.

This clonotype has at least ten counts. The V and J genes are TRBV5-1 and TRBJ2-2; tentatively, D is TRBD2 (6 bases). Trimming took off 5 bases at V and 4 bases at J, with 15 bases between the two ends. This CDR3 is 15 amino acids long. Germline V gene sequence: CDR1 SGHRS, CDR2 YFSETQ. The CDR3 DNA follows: TGCGCCAGCAGGGGACTTCAGGGCGGCACCGGGGAGCTGTTTTTT. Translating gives CASRGLQGGTGELFF.

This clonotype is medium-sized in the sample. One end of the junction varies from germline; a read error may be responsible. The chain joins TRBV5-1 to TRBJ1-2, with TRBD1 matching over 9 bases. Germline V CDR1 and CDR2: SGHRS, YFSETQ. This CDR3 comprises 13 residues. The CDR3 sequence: CASSPGQGYGYTF. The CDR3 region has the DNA TGTGCCAGCAGTCCGGGACAGGGATATGGCTACACCTTC.

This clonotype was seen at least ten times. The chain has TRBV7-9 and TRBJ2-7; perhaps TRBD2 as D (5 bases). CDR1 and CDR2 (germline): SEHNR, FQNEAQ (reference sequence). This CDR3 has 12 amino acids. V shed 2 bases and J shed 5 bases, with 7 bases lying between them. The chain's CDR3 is CASSLFGNEQYF. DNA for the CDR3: TGTGCCAGCAGCTTATTCGGGAACGAGCAGTACTTC.

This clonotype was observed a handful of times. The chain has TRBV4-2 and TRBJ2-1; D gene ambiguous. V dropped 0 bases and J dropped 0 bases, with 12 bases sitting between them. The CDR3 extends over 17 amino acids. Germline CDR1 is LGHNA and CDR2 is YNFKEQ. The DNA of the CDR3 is TGTGCCAGCAGCCAAGATCTGGCGGAGAGCTCCTACAATGAGCAGTTCTTC. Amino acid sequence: CASSQDLAESSYNEQFF.

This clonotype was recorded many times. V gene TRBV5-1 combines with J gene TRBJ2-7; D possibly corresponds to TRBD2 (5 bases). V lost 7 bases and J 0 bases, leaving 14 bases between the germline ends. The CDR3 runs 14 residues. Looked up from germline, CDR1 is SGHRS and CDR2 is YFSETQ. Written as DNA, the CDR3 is TGCGCCAGCGTCGAGGGTCCTGCCTCCTACGAGCAGTACTTC. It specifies CASVEGPASYEQYF.

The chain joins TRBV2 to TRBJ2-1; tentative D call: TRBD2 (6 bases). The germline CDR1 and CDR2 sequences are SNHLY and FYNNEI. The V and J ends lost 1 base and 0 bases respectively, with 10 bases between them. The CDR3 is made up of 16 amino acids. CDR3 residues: CASSEDGGISYNEQFF. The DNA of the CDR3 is TGTGCCAGCAGTGAAGACGGGGGAATCTCCTACAATGAGCAGTTCTTC.

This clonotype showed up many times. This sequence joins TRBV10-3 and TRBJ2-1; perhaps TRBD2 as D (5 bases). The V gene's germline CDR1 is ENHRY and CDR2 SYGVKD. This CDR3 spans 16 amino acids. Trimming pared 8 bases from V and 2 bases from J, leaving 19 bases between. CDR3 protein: CAIRRSILGTYNEQFF. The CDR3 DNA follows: TGTGCCATCCGCCGAAGCATACTCGGGACCTACAATGAGCAGTTCTTC.

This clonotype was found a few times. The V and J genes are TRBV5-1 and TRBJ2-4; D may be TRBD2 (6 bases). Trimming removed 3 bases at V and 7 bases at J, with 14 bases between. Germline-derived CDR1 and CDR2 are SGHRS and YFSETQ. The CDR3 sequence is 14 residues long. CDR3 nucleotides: TGCGCCAGCAGCTGGGGACTGGGAGGTAACATTCAGTACTTC. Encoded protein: CASSWGLGGNIQYF.

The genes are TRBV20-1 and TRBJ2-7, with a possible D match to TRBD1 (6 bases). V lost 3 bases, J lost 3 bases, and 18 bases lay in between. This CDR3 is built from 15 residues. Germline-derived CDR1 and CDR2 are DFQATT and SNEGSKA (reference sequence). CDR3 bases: TGCAGTGCTAGTCCGAATCGACAGGTGGACTACGAGCAGTACTTC. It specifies CSASPNRQVDYEQYF.

The chain's CDR3 is CASSTNSYEQYF. Here the CDR3 DNA reads TGCGCCAGCTCTACTAACTCCTACGAGCAGTACTTC. The V call is TRBV5-1, the J call TRBJ2-7; no definite D call. Germline loops: CDR1 SGHRS, CDR2 YFSETQ. The CDR3 covers 12 residues. Deletions cut 7 bases from V and 0 bases from J, with 8 bases between.

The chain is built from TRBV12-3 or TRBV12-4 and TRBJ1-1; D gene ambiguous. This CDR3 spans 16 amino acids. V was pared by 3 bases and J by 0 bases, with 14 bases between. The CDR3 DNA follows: TGTGCCAGCAGTTTGGGTGGAGGACGGCTGAACACTGAAGCTTTCTTT. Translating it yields CASSLGGGRLNTEAFF.

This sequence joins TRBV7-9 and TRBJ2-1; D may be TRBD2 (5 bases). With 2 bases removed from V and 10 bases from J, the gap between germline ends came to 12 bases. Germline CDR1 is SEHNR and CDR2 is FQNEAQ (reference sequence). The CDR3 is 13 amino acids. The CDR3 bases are TGTGCCAGCAGCTTAAATTTGCGCGGGGAGCAGTTCTTC. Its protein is CASSLNLRGEQFF.

The CDR3 is CATSDASGSSYEQYF. CDR3 bases: TGTGCCACCAGTGACGCTAGCGGGAGCTCCTACGAGCAGTACTTC. The chain has TRBV24-1 and TRBJ2-7; 10 nucleotides agree with TRBD2. The CDR3 has 15 residues. Germline values: CDR1 KGHDR, CDR2 SFDVKD. V lost 4 bases and J lost 0; bases outside the gene matches: 2.

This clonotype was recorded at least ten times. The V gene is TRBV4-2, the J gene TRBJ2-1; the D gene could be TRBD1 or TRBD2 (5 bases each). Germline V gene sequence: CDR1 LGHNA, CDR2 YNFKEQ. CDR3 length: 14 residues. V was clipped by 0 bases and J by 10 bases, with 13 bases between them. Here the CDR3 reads CASSQEGVVGEQFF. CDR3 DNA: TGTGCCAGCAGCCAAGAGGGGGTAGTAGGCGAGCAGTTCTTC.

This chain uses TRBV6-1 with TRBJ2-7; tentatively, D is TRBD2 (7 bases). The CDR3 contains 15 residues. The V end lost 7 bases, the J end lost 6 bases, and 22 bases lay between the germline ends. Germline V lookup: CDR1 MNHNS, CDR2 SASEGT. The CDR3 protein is CASTVVGGAKGEQYF. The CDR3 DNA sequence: TGTGCCAGCACCGTCGTAGGGGGGGCGAAGGGCGAGCAGTACTTC.

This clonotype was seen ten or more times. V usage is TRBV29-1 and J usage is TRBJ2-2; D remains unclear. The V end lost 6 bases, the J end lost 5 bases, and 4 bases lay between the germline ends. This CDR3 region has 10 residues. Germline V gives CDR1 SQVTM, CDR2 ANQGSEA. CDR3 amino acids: CSVGTGELFF. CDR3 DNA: TGCAGCGTAGGGACCGGGGAGCTGTTTTTT.

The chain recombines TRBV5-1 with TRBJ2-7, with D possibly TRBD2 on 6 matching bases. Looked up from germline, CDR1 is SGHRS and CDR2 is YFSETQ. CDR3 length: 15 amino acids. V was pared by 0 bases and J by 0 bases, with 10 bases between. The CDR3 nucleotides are TGCGCCAGCAGCTTGGTTGGGAGGCCCTCCTACGAGCAGTACTTC. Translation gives CASSLVGRPSYEQYF.

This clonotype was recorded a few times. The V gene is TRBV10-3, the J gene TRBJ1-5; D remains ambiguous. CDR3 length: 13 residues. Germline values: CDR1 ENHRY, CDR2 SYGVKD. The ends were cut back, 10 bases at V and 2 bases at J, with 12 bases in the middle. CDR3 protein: CASQETGNQPQHF. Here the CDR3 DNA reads TGTGCCAGCCAGGAAACAGGCAATCAGCCCCAGCATTTT.

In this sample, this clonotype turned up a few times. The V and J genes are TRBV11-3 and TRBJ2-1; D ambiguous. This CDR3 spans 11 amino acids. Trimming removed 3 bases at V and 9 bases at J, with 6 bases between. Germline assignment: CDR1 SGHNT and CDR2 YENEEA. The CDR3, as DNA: TGTGCCAGCAGCTTTCGCCGTGAGCAGTTCTTC. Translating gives CASSFRREQFF.

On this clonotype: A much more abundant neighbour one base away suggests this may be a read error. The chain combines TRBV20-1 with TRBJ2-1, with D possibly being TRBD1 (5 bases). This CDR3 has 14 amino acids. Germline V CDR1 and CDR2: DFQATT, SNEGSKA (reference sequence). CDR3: CRARIQGVYNEQFF. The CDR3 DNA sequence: TGCAGAGCGAGGATTCAAGGGGTCTACAATGAGCAGTTCTTC.

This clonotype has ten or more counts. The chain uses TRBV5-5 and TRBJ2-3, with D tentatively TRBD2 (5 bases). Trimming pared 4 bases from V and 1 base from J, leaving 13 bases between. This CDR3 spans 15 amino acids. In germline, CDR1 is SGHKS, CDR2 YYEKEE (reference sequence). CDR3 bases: TGTGCCAGCAGCCTCGGGAATAGCGGCACAGATACGCAGTATTTT. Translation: CASSLGNSGTDTQYF.

CDR3 in DNA: TGTGCCAGCAGTTACCGGACAGGTCTATATGGCTACACCTTC. Translating it yields CASSYRTGLYGYTF. The chain is built from TRBV6-5 and TRBJ1-2; 7 nucleotides line up with TRBD1. CDR1 MNHEY and CDR2 SVGAGI come from the germline V gene. The J segment lost 5 bases and the V segment lost 2 bases, leaving 5 bases of the junction unmatched. CDR3 length: 14 residues.

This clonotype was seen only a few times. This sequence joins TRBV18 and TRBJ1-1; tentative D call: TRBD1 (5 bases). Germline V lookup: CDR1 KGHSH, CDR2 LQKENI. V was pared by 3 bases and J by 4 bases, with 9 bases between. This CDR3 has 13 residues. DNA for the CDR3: TGTGCCAGCTCACCCCGGACAAGCACTGAAGCTTTCTTT. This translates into CASSPRTSTEAFF. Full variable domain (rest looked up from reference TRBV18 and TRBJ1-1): NAGVMQNPRHLVRRRGQEARLRCSPMKGHSHVYWYRQLPEEGLKFMVYLQKENIIDESGMPKERFSAEFPKEGPSILRIQQVVRGDSAAYFCASSPRTSTEAFFGQGTRLTVV.

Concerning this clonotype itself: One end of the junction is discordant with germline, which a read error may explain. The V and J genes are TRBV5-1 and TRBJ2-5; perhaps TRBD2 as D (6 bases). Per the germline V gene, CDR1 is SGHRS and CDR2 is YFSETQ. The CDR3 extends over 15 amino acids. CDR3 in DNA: TGCGCCAGCAGCTTGGCTTTCGGGGGAGGTGAGACCCACTACTTC. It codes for CASSLAFGGGETHYF.

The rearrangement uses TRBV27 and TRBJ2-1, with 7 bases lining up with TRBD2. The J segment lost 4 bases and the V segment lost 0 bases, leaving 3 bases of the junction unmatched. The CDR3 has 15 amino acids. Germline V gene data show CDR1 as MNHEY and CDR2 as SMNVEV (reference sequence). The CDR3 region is CASSLSSGNYNEQFF. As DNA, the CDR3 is TGTGCCAGCAGTTTATCCAGCGGGAATTACAATGAGCAGTTCTTC.

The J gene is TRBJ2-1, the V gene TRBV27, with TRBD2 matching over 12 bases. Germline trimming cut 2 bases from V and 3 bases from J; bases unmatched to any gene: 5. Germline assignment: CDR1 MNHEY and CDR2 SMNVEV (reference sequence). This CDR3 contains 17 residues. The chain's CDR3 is CASSLIGGLAGYNEQFF. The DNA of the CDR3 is TGTGCCAGCAGTTTAATCGGGGGACTAGCGGGCTACAATGAGCAGTTCTTC.

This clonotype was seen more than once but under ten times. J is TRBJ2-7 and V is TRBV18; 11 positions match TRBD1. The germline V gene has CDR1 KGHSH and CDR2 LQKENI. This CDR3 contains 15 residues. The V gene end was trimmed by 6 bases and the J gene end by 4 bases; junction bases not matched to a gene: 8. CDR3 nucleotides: TGTGCCAGCTCCCCCCCGGACAGGGGGCTATACGAGCAGTACTTC. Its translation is CASSPPDRGLYEQYF.

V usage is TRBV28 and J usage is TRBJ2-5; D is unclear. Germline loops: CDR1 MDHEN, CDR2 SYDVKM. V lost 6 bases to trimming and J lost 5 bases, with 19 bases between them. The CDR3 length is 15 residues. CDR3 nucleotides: TGTGCCAGCAGCTACGGGCTCGGTGGTATGGAGACCCAGTACTTC. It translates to CASSYGLGGMETQYF. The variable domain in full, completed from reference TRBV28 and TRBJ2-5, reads DVKVTQSSRYLVKRTGEKVFLECVQDMDHENMFWYRQDPGLGLRLIYFSYDVKMKEKGDIPEGYSVSREKKERFSLILESASTNQTSMYLCASSYGLGGMETQYFGPGTRLLVL.

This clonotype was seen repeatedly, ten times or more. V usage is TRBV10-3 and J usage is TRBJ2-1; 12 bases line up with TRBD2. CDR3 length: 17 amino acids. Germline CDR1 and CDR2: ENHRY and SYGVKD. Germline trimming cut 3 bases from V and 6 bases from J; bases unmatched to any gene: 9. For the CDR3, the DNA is TGTGCCATCAGTGAAAGTCTAGCGGGAGGGAGAGGCAATGAGCAGTTCTTC. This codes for CAISESLAGGRGNEQFF.

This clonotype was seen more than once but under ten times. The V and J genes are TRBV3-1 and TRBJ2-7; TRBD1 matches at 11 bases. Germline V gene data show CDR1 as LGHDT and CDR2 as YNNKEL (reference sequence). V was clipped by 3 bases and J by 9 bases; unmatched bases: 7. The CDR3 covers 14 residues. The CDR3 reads CASSHRDRGSVQYF. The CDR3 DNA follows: TGTGCCAGCAGCCACCGGGACAGGGGGAGTGTGCAGTACTTC.